These T cell receptor beta chains were read from a single sample in a study of chemoradiotherapy in HPV16-positive cancers. TCRdb keeps only in-frame clones here, not all; method: immunoSEQ multiplex PCR. The sample lists approximately 8,100 clones; roughly 89% were seen once. Source: blood, taken from a patient who underwent chemoradiotherapy. These receptors all stem from a human donor with HPV-associated anogenital cancer. The CDR3 runs from the conserved cysteine through the conserved F or W. A D gene is named only where the DNA matches it firmly. Size tells how often a clone was seen (once, few, many) or the class of an expanded clone, and some rows leave it out.

size	V	length	D	J	DNA	CDR3
once	TRBV30	12	-	TRBJ2-2	TGTGCCTGGAGTTCTTCCACCGGGGAGCTGTTTTTT	CAWSSSTGELFF
-	TRBV7-9	13	-	TRBJ1-2	TGTGCCAGCAGCTTGTCAGGGGACTATGGCTACACCTTC	CASSLSGDYGYTF
-	TRBV10-3	15	TRBD1	TRBJ1-2	TGTGCCATCAGTGAGATAAACCCGGGACAGGGCCCCAATCGGTTC	CAISEINPGQGPNRF
-	TRBV2	15	-	TRBJ2-3	TGTGCCAGCAGAACCGGGACACAGAGAACAGATACGCAGTATTTT	CASRTGTQRTDTQYF
-	TRBV5-8	14	-	TRBJ1-2	TGTGCCAGCAGCTTGGGGCCAGTTAACTATGGCTACACCTTC	CASSLGPVNYGYTF
-	TRBV5-4	14	-	TRBJ2-3	TGTGCCAGCAGCTTGTATGGCAGGCCAGATACGCAGTATTTT	CASSLYGRPDTQYF
-	TRBV27	14	-	TRBJ1-1	TGTGCCAGCAGTTTAAGTTTCGTGAACACTGAAGCTTTCTTT	CASSLSFVNTEAFF
-	TRBV29-1	12	TRBD1	TRBJ1-2	TGCAGCGATCAGACAGGGGATCACGGCTACACCTTC	CSDQTGDHGYTF
-	TRBV25-1	12	-	TRBJ2-2	TGTGCCAGCAGTGAATACCCCGGGGAGCTGTTTTTT	CASSEYPGELFF
-	TRBV14	16	-	TRBJ2-6	TGTGCCAGCAGCCAAGAGGTCGCGGTCGGGGCCAACGTCCTGACTTTC	CASSQEVAVGANVLTF
once	TRBV7-6	13	-	TRBJ2-3	TGTGCCAGCAGCTTAGTTTTCTCAGATACGCAGTATTTT	CASSLVFSDTQYF
-	TRBV9	14	-	TRBJ1-3	TGTGCCAGCAGCGAAGGGACAACTGGAAACACCATATATTTT	CASSEGTTGNTIYF
-	TRBV7-9	12	-	TRBJ1-1	TGTGCCAGCAGCTTCGAGAACACTGAAGCTTTCTTT	CASSFENTEAFF
-	TRBV25-1	17	-	TRBJ2-1	TGTGCCAGCAGTGATGAGGGAAGAGAGGGACGGGGCAATGAGCAGTTCTTC	CASSDEGREGRGNEQFF
-	TRBV6-1	13	-	TRBJ1-2	TGTGCCAGCAGTGTAAGGGAAAGGGAAGGCTACACCTTC	CASSVREREGYTF
-	TRBV6-1	14	-	TRBJ1-1	TGTGCCAGCAGTTTGGACCTACCGAACACTGAAGCTTTCTTT	CASSLDLPNTEAFF
-	TRBV13	14	TRBD2	TRBJ2-5	TGTGCCAGCAGCAGGGGGACTAGCGTAGAGACCCAGTACTTC	CASSRGTSVETQYF
-	TRBV5-1	15	TRBD2	TRBJ2-1	TGCGCCAGCAGCTTGGTCACTAGCGGGGGGAATGAGCAGTTCTTC	CASSLVTSGGNEQFF
-	TRBV21-1	15	-	TRBJ1-6	TGTGCCAGCAGAACTCATGCCGGGGAAAATTCACCCCTCCACTTT	CASRTHAGENSPLHF
-	TRBV11-2	13	TRBD1	TRBJ1-2	TGTGCCAGCAGCAGGGACAGGTCGAACAGCTACACCTTC	CASSRDRSNSYTF